Shown below are 3 T cell receptor beta chains from a single sample sequenced in a study of blood T cell repertoires in COVID-19. The method was immunoSEQ multiplex PCR; TCRdb's version includes in-frame clones alone and lacks a portion of them. In the table there are 170,000 or so clones, 90% to 95% of which are singletons. Sequencing was performed on peripheral blood. The receptors here all came from a man aged 45-65 years with acute or convalescent COVID-19.

This rearrangement joins TRBV11-2 to TRBJ2-5, with a possible D match to TRBD2 (5 bases). The V and J ends lost 1 base and 2 bases respectively, with 17 bases between them. CDR3 size: 17 residues. Per germline, CDR1 SGHAT and CDR2 FQNNGV. CDR3 region: CASSLGRGVRRQETQYF. In DNA form, the CDR3 reads TGTGCCAGCAGCTTAGGTCGTGGGGTTCGGAGGCAAGAGACCCAGTACTTC. Combining the CDR3 with reference TRBV11-2 and TRBJ2-5 gives the whole variable domain EAGVAQSPRYKIIEKRQSVAFWCNPISGHATLYWYQQILGQGPKLLIQFQNNGVVDDSQLPKDRFSAERLKGVDSTLKIQPAKLEDSAVYLCASSLGRGVRRQETQYFGPGTRLLVL.

This clone has a handful of counts. J is TRBJ1-1 and V is TRBV28, with D unresolved. Trimming took off 3 bases at V and 3 bases at J, with 14 bases between the two ends. From germline, CDR1 is MDHEN and CDR2 SYDVKM. CDR3 size: 15 residues. CDR3 in amino acids: CASSLPGREDTEAFF. In nucleotides, the CDR3 is TGTGCCAGCAGTTTGCCTGGGAGGGAGGACACTGAAGCTTTCTTT.

This chain uses TRBV24-1 with TRBJ2-5; D is undetermined. From germline, CDR1 is KGHDR and CDR2 SFDVKD. The ends were cut back, 0 bases at V and 4 bases at J, with 2 bases in the middle. The CDR3 is 12 amino acids. Written as DNA, the CDR3 is TGTGCCACCAGTGATTTGCTAGAGACCCAGTACTTC. Amino acids: CATSDLLETQYF.